The 25 T cell receptor beta chains below all came from one sample that was sequenced in a study of blood T cell repertoires in COVID-19. Clones were sequenced by immunoSEQ multiplex PCR, and TCRdb holds only the in-frame ones, with some missing. The table lists tens of thousands of clones, about 82% of them singletons. Sequenced input: peripheral blood. Receptor source: a man in his forties or fifties with active COVID-19.

The rearrangement uses TRBV25-1 and TRBJ1-2; maybe TRBD1 (6 bases). Between the trimmed V and J ends, which lost 10 bases and 7 bases, there was a span of 19 bases. This CDR3 is 13 amino acids long. Germline CDR1 MGHDK, CDR2 SYGVNS. The CDR3, as DNA: TGTGCCACCTCAGGACAGCCTATGGGTGGCTACACCTTC. Translated: CATSGQPMGGYTF.

This clone occurred once. This chain uses TRBV6-2 or TRBV6-3 with TRBJ1-1, with TRBD1 matching over 10 bases. CDR3 size: 14 residues. The V gene end was trimmed by 5 bases and the J gene end by 7 bases; junction bases not matched to a gene: 7. Germline CDR1 MNHEY, CDR2 SVGEGT. CDR3 DNA: TGTGCCAGCAGTGACCGGGACAGGGGTTATGAAGCTTTCTTT. Translating gives CASSDRDRGYEAFF.

This chain joins TRBV28 and TRBJ1-6; 7 bases are shared with TRBD1. This CDR3 region has 17 residues. CDR1 and CDR2 from the germline V gene are MDHEN and SYDVKM. J lost 6 bases, V lost 5 bases, and 13 bases had no gene match. The CDR3 loop is CASSPNNIGDSNSPLHF. The CDR3, as DNA: TGTGCCAGCAGTCCGAACAATATAGGGGACAGTAATTCACCCCTCCACTTT.

This clone is a singleton in its sample. This chain connects TRBV9 to TRBJ2-5; D perhaps matches TRBD1 (5 bases). The CDR3 consists of 14 residues. Germline loops: CDR1 SGDLS, CDR2 YYNGEE. The V gene lost 0 bases and the J gene lost 7 bases, with 13 bases spanning the gap. CDR3 nucleotide sequence: TGTGCCAGCAGCGTAGATGGGGCCACAGCGACCCAGTACTTC. It codes for CASSVDGATATQYF.

This clone was counted between two and nine times. The chain combines TRBV11-2 with TRBJ2-7; D is possibly TRBD2 (6 bases). Germline CDR1 and CDR2: SGHAT and FQNNGV. This CDR3 is 17 amino acids long. Trimming pared 4 bases from V and 3 bases from J, leaving 22 bases between. Here the CDR3 DNA reads TGTGCCAGCAGCTCTCAGAAGCGACTAGTTTTCTTCTACGAGCAGTACTTC. Protein product: CASSSQKRLVFFYEQYF.

The genes are TRBV28 and TRBJ2-3, with D uncertain. This CDR3 is built from 13 residues. Germline loops: CDR1 MDHEN, CDR2 SYDVKM. Trimming pared 8 bases from V and 6 bases from J, leaving 15 bases between. DNA for the CDR3: TGTGCCAGCTGTCCCGCTCCCGAGGATACGCAGTATTTT. Amino acids: CASCPAPEDTQYF.

The chain links TRBV7-3 to TRBJ2-1; tentative D call: TRBD2 (6 bases). Per germline, CDR1 SGHTA and CDR2 FQGTGA. Trimming shortened V by 6 bases and J by 0 bases, and 15 bases separated the two germline ends. The CDR3 loop spans 16 amino acids. The CDR3 DNA reads as TGTGCCAGCAGTGCCTTTAGCGGAGGCTCCTACAATGAGCAGTTCTTC. Residues: CASSAFSGGSYNEQFF.

J is TRBJ1-2 and V is TRBV6-1; D might be TRBD1 (5 bases). V lost 2 bases, J lost 0 bases, and 13 bases lay in between. This CDR3 region has 16 residues. Germline lookup yields CDR1 MNHNS and CDR2 SASEGT. CDR3 protein: CASSEPGTGPNYGYTF. CDR3 DNA: TGTGCCAGCAGTGAACCCGGCACAGGACCTAACTATGGCTACACCTTC.

V and J are TRBV24-1 and TRBJ1-2, with a possible D match to TRBD1 (6 bases). Germline V gene lookup returns CDR1 KGHDR and CDR2 SFDVKD. CDR3 length: 15 residues. Trimming took 3 bases from V and 2 from J, leaving 12 bases between them. The DNA for the CDR3 is TGTGCCACCAGTGATCCCCTGAGGGGGAACTATGGCTACACCTTC. As protein: CATSDPLRGNYGYTF.

The chain recombines TRBV29-1 with TRBJ2-7, with D possibly being TRBD2 (5 bases). V was pared by 6 bases and J by 2 bases, with 11 bases between. This CDR3 region has 12 residues. Germline CDR1 SQVTM, CDR2 ANQGSEA. The CDR3 loop is CSVREFPYEQYF. CDR3 in DNA: TGCAGCGTCCGGGAATTTCCCTACGAGCAGTACTTC.

This sequence joins TRBV4-1 and TRBJ2-7; TRBD1 matches at 10 bases. There are 14 residues in the CDR3. V lost 4 bases and J lost 1; bases outside the gene matches: 1. The germline CDR1 and CDR2 sequences are MGHRA and YSYEKL. The CDR3: CASSRGQGSYEQYF. The CDR3 DNA reads TGCGCCAGCAGCCGGGGACAGGGGTCCTACGAGCAGTACTTC.

V and J are TRBV21-1 and TRBJ2-2; the table's D call of TRBD2 was not tested on the DNA. TRBV21-1 is recorded as a pseudogene. CDR3 size: 15 residues. CDR3 coding DNA: TGTGCCAGCAGCAAAGAGGCTAGCAGAACCGGGGAGCTGTTTTTT. This encodes CASSKEASRTGELFF.

The chain recombines TRBV28 with TRBJ2-1; weak D call: TRBD2 (7 bases). This CDR3 spans 13 amino acids. Trimming cost V 7 bases and J 9 bases, with 16 bases left between them. The germline V gene has CDR1 MDHEN and CDR2 SYDVKM. The CDR3 loop is CASTQGGAGEQFF. In DNA, the CDR3 is TGTGCCAGCACTCAAGGGGGGGCGGGTGAGCAGTTCTTC.

The chain couples TRBV7-9 to TRBJ2-3; possibly TRBD2 for D (5 bases). Deletions cut 5 bases from V and 0 bases from J, with 9 bases between. This CDR3 has 14 residues. Germline V lookup: CDR1 SEHNR, CDR2 FQNEAQ (reference sequence). CDR3 sequence reads: CASSGEGSTDTQYF. DNA of the CDR3: TGTGCCAGCAGCGGAGAGGGTAGCACAGATACGCAGTATTTT.

This sequence joins TRBV5-4 and TRBJ1-2; 8 bases fit TRBD1. The CDR3 sequence is 16 residues long. V trimming: 0 bases; J trimming: 4 bases; junction bases outside the gene matches: 8. Germline V lookup: CDR1 SGHNT, CDR2 YYREEE (reference sequence). The CDR3 DNA sequence: TGTGCCAGCAGCTTGGGACGGGACAGGCTAATCTATGGCTACACCTTC. This sequence encodes CASSLGRDRLIYGYTF.

The genes are TRBV5-1 and TRBJ2-2, with a weak D call TRBD2 (5 bases). Looked up from germline, CDR1 is SGHRS and CDR2 is YFSETQ. The CDR3 length is 14 residues. The V and J ends lost 3 bases and 4 bases respectively, with 10 bases between them. The CDR3: CASSWTVITGELFF. DNA of the CDR3: TGCGCCAGCAGCTGGACTGTGATCACCGGGGAGCTGTTTTTT.

The CDR3 sequence: CASSFRAGATLGGELFF. Written as DNA, the CDR3 is TGTGCCAGCAGCTTCCGAGCGGGAGCGACTCTAGGCGGGGAGCTGTTTTTT. V and J are TRBV9 and TRBJ2-2; 8 bases fit TRBD2. CDR1 is SGDLS and CDR2 is YYNGEE in the germline V gene. The CDR3 is 17 amino acids. Trimming at V came to 4 bases and at J to 7 bases, leaving 15 bases not matched to a gene.

This clone was seen more than once but under ten times. The chain joins TRBV27 to TRBJ2-7; TRBD2 agrees at 9 bases. The CDR3 is made up of 16 amino acids. CDR1 MNHEY and CDR2 SMNVEV come from the germline V gene (reference sequence). V lost 4 bases to trimming and J lost 4 bases; unmatched junction nucleotides: 11. The CDR3 region is CASSSSASGRIYEQYF. For the CDR3, the DNA is TGTGCCAGCAGTTCTAGCGCCAGCGGGAGGATATACGAGCAGTACTTC.

The chain recombines TRBV7-9 with TRBJ1-6; 7 nucleotides line up with TRBD1. There are 14 residues in the CDR3. V lost 5 bases, J lost 6 bases, and 4 bases stayed unmatched. Germline V gives CDR1 SEHNR, CDR2 FQNEAQ (reference sequence). The CDR3 sequence is CASSRGQSNSPLHF. Written as DNA, the CDR3 is TGTGCCAGCAGCCGGGGACAGTCTAATTCACCCCTCCACTTT.

V is TRBV7-9 and J is TRBJ2-5; tentatively, D is TRBD1 (6 bases). CDR1 and CDR2 (germline): SEHNR, FQNEAQ (reference sequence). This CDR3 comprises 14 residues. Trimming cost V 3 bases and J 2 bases, with 10 bases left between them. The DNA of the CDR3 is TGTGCCAGCAGCTTTTGGGACAAACAAGAGACCCAGTACTTC. This translates into CASSFWDKQETQYF.

The chain couples TRBV7-3 to TRBJ2-6; a weak D match, TRBD1 (6 bases). Trimming pared 5 bases from V and 4 bases from J, leaving 18 bases between. CDR3 size: 17 residues. Germline lookup yields CDR1 SGHTA and CDR2 FQGTGA. CDR3 amino acids: CASSPQGTGSGANVLTF. The CDR3 region has the DNA TGTGCCAGCAGCCCACAAGGAACAGGGTCCGGGGCCAACGTCCTGACTTTC.

The rearrangement links TRBV10-3 to TRBJ2-7; weak D call: TRBD2 (7 bases). The V gene lost 3 bases and the J gene lost 3 bases, with 15 bases spanning the gap. The CDR3 runs to 15 residues. The V gene's germline CDR1 is ENHRY and CDR2 SYGVKD. CDR3 protein: CAISDIGGRIYEQYF. Here the CDR3 DNA reads TGTGCCATCAGTGATATCGGGGGGCGCATCTACGAGCAGTACTTC.

The sample holds a few counts of this clone. The chain recombines TRBV30 with TRBJ2-2, with TRBD2 matching 13 bases. With V trimmed by 4 bases and J by 5 bases, 4 bases remained unmatched. This CDR3 has 15 amino acids. Germline-derived CDR1 and CDR2 are GTSNPN and SVGIG (reference sequence). CDR3 nucleotide sequence: TGTGCCTGGAACGGACTAGCGGGGGAGACCGGGGAGCTGTTTTTT. Translated, it gives CAWNGLAGETGELFF. Using reference TRBV30 and TRBJ2-2 for the parts outside the CDR3, the full variable domain is SQTIHQWPATLVQPVGSPLSLECTVEGTSNPNLYWYRQAAGRGLQLLFYSVGIGQISSEVPQNLSASRPQDRQFILSSKKLLLSDSGFYLCAWNGLAGETGELFFGEGSRLTVL.

This clone turned up a few times. The J gene is TRBJ1-5, the V gene TRBV19; 10 bases match TRBD1. V was clipped by 6 bases and J by 7 bases; unmatched bases: 3. There are 13 residues in the CDR3. Germline V gene lookup returns CDR1 LNHDA and CDR2 SQIVND (reference sequence). The CDR3 is CASRPGQGQPQHF. The CDR3 nucleotides are TGTGCCAGTAGACCGGGACAGGGGCAGCCCCAGCATTTT.

The chain uses TRBV5-6 and TRBJ2-7, with a tentative D call TRBD2 (5 bases). The CDR3 extends over 14 amino acids. The germline V gene has CDR1 SGHDT and CDR2 YYEEEE. Trimming pared 2 bases from V and 2 bases from J, leaving 11 bases between. CDR3 region: CASSFGLTTYEQYF. The CDR3 DNA sequence: TGTGCCAGCAGCTTCGGACTGACGACCTACGAGCAGTACTTC.